This TCR beta chain was profiled in a study of blood T cells in healthy people across ages. Study results and limitations: Naive and antigen-experienced cells could not be conclusively compared, given unsorted PBMCs. Across the age range, TCR beta diversity per million T cells fell in a roughly linear way.

Primed by a sample-barcoded 5' primer and a J-beta primer mix, a second PCR proceeded for 7 to 11 cycles. From the 5' RACE reads, TCRdb called clonotypes with MiXCR, one entry per CDR3 protein. The sample consists of 800,000 to 950,000 distinct CDR3 sequences, 25% to 30% of them appearing once. Staff drew around 10 milliliters of peripheral blood from each donor. This CDR3 is 16 amino acids long. Germline V gene data show CDR1 as GTSNPN and CDR2 as SVGIG (reference sequence). Concerning this clonotype: Its antigen is not identified. An end of the junction differs from the germline gene, which may be a read error.

These records were also assigned to another study, of T cells of mothers and their children. This second study says: At a sensitivity of around 100 clones per million clonotypes, no persistent microchimeric T cell clones appeared.

The chain has TRBV30 and TRBJ2-7; 8 nucleotides align to TRBD2. Matching the DNA end better, TRBJ2-5 makes the J call doubtful. Sequenced: blood. The TCR comes from a woman in her 40s in good health. The CDR3 loop reads CVWSVGAGGRKETQYF. Written as DNA, the CDR3 is TGTGTCTGGAGTGTCGGGGCGGGGGGAAGGAAAGAGACCCAGTACTTC.